Shown below are 6 T cell receptor beta chains from a single sample sequenced in a study of radiation and T cells in renal cell carcinoma. TCRdb's table, derived via immunoSEQ multiplex PCR, lists solely in-frame clones and lacks some. This repertoire shows roughly 100,000 clones, 70% to 85% found once; its top ten account for 5% to 8%. Time point specified: baseline pretreatment blood. Treatment denoted: 15 Gy SBRT to primary tumor, nephrectomy 4 weeks later. Source: blood, taken from a patient whose treatment included radiotherapy and nephrectomy. These receptors came from a man in his sixties with renal cell carcinoma.

As to this clone: The sample contains more than one DNA sequence encoding this CDR3. This chain uses TRBV5-1 with TRBJ2-3; D not resolved. V was pared by 0 bases and J by 2 bases, with 7 bases between. The CDR3 extends over 14 amino acids. The germline V gene has CDR1 SGHRS and CDR2 YFSETQ. CDR3 loop: CASSLAGSTDTQYF. CDR3 sequence (DNA): TGCGCCAGCAGCTTGGCCGGGTCCACAGATACGCAGTATTTT.

This chain uses TRBV19 with TRBJ2-5; 7 positions match TRBD1. V lost 5 bases to trimming and J lost 1 base; unmatched junction nucleotides: 13. Germline CDR1 LNHDA, CDR2 SQIVND (reference sequence). This CDR3 comprises 17 residues. The CDR3 loop is CASSPRGLEQGQETQYF. CDR3 in DNA: TGTGCCAGTAGTCCCAGGGGGTTGGAACAGGGCCAAGAGACCCAGTACTTC.

DNA for the CDR3: TGCGCCAGCAGCTTCCGGGGAAACACCGGGGAGCTGTTTTTT. It yields the protein CASSFRGNTGELFF. This chain uses TRBV5-1 with TRBJ2-2; possible D gene TRBD2, 5 bases. CDR1 and CDR2 from the germline V gene are SGHRS and YFSETQ. The V end was cut by 2 bases, the J end by 2 bases, with 7 bases between. CDR3 length: 14 amino acids.

The chain carries TRBV4-3 and TRBJ1-4; possibly TRBD1 for D (5 bases). The CDR3 runs 16 residues. V lost 0 bases, J lost 5 bases, and 13 bases lay in between. The germline gives CDR1 LGHNA, CDR2 YSLEER. The CDR3 sequence is CASSQEGATVNEKLFF. For the CDR3, the DNA is TGCGCCAGCAGCCAAGAAGGTGCGACAGTCAATGAAAAACTGTTTTTT.

This chain joins TRBV5-1 and TRBJ2-2; TRBD1 matches at 7 bases. The CDR3 has 16 amino acids. Germline V gives CDR1 SGHRS, CDR2 YFSETQ. V gave up 0 bases and J gave up 0 bases; unmatched junction bases: 2. CDR3 region: CASSLAGTANTGELFF. The CDR3 nucleotides are TGCGCCAGCAGCTTGGCTGGGACAGCGAACACCGGGGAGCTGTTTTTT. Complete variable domain (other parts from reference TRBV5-1 and TRBJ2-2): KAGVTQTPRYLIKTRGQQVTLSCSPISGHRSVSWYQQTPGQGLQFLFEYFSETQRNKGNFPGRFSGRQFSNSRSEMNVSTLELGDSALYLCASSLAGTANTGELFFGEGSRLTVL.

J is TRBJ1-2 and V is TRBV4-2; weak D call: TRBD1 (6 bases). Germline assignment: CDR1 LGHNA and CDR2 YNFKEQ. There are 17 residues in the CDR3. With 1 base removed from V and 6 bases from J, the gap between germline ends came to 21 bases. The CDR3 is CASSQVPVTGNRDGYTF. The CDR3 nucleotides are TGTGCCAGCAGCCAAGTCCCCGTCACAGGGAATAGGGATGGCTACACCTTC.